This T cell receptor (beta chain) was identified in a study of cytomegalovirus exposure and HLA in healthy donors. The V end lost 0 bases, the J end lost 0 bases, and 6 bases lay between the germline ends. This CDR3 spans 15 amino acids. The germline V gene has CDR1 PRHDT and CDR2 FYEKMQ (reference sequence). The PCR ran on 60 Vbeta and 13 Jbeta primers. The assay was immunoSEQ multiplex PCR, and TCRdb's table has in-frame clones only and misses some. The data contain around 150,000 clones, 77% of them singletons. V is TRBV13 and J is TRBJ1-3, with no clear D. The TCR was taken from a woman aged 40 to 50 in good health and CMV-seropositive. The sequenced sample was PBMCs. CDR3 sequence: CASSLGGVSGNTIYF. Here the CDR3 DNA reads TGTGCCAGCAGCTTAGGCGGGGTCTCTGGAAACACCATATATTTT.